This T cell receptor (beta chain) is from a study of shared clonotypes between healthy human individuals. Study information: The cohort comprised a couple of women and a few men. Their ages spanned 18 to 49 years.

V lost 1 base and J 7 bases, leaving 14 bases between the germline ends. The length of the CDR3 is 15 residues. Germline V gene data show CDR1 as LNHDA and CDR2 as SQIVND (reference sequence). Assay: immunoSEQ multiplex PCR; the TCRdb copy retains only in-frame clones and omits some. The sample lists some 2,500,000 clones, around 93% occurring once. The sequenced sample consisted of naive CD4+ T cells from PBMCs. The subset: CD45RA+ positively selected. The TCR sequence derives from a man aged 18 to 30 in good health. Some clones in this sample may be carry-over from other donors' samples. The chain couples TRBV19 to TRBJ2-1, with D perhaps assigned TRBD1 or TRBD2 (5 bases each). The CDR3, as DNA: TGTGCCAGTAGTATAGGAGGGACGTGGGGGAATGAGCAGTTCTTC. Translated, it gives CASSIGGTWGNEQFF. The variable domain in full, with the rest retrieved from reference TRBV19 and TRBJ2-1, is DGGITQSPKYLFRKEGQNVTLSCEQNLNHDAMYWYRQDPGQGLRLIYYSQIVNDFQKGDIAEGYSVSREKKESFPLTVTSAQKNPTAFYLCASSIGGTWGNEQFFGPGTRLTVL.